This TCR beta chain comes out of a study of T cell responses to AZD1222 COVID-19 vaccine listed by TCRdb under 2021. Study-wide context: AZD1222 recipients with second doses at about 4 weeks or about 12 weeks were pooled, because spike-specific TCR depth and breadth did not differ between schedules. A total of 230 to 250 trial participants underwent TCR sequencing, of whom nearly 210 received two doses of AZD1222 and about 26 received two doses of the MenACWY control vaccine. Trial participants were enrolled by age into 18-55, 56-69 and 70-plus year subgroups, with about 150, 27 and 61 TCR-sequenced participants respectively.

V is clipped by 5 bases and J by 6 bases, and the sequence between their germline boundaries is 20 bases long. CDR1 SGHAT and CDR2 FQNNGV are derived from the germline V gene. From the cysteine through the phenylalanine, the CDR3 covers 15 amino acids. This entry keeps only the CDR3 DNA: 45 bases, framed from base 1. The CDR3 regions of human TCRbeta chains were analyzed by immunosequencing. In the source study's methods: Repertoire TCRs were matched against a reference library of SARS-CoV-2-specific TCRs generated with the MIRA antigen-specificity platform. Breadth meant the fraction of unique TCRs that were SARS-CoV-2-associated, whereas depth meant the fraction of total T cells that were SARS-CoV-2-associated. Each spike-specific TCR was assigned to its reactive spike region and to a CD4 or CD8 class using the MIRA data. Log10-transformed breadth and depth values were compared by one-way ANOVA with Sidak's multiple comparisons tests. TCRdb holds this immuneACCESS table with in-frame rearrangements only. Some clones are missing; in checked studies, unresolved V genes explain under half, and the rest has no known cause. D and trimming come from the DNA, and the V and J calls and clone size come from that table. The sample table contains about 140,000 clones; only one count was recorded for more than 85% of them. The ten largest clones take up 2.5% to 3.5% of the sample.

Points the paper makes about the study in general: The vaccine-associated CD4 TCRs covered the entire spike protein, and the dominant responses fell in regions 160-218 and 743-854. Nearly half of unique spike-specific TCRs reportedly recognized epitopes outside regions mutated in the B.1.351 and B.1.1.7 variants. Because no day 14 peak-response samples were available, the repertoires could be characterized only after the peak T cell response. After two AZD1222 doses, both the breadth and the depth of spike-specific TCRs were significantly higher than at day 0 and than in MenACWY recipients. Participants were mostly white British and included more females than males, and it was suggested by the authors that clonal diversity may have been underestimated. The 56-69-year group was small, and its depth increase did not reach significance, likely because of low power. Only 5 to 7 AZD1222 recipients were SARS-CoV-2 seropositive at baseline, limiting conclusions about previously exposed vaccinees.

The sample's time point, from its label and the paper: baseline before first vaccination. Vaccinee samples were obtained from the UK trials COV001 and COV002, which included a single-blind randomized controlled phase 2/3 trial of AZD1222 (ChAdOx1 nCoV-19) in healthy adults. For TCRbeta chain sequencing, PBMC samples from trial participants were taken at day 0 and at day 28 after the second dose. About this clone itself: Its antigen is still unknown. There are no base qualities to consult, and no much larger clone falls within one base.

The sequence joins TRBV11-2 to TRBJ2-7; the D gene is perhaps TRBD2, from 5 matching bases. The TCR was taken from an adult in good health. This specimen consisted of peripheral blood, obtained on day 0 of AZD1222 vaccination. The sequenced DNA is TGTGCCAGCAGCACCCCCCGCGGTCCTGCGGGCGAGCAGTACTTC. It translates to CASSTPRGPAGEQYF.